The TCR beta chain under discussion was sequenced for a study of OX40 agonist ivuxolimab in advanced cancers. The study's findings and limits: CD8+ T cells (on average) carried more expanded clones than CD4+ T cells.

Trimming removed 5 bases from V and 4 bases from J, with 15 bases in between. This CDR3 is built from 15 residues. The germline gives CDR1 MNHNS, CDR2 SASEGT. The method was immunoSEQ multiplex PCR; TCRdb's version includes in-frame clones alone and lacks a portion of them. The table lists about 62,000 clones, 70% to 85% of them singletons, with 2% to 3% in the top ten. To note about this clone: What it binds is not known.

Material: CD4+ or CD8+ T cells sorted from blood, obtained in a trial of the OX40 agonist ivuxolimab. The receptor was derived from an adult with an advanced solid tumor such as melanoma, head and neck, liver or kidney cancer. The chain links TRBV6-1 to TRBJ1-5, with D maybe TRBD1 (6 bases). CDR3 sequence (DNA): TGTGCCAGCAGTCCTGGGGGGGGCCCAAATCAGCCCCAGCATTTT. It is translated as CASSPGGGPNQPQHF.